One and the same sample provided the 23 T cell receptor beta chains below, sequenced in a study of T cells after yellow fever vaccination. Each CDR3 protein gets one entry after TCRdb re-called the 5' RACE reads with MiXCR. The table has 620,000 or so distinct CDR3 sequences, more than 9% seen once. Sequencing was performed on PBMCs, taken on the day of the yellow fever booster vaccination. These receptors all come from a man under 40 who received the YFV17D yellow fever vaccine.

This clonotype was counted many times. The chain joins TRBV19 to TRBJ1-5, with D unresolved. The V gene's germline CDR1 is LNHDA and CDR2 SQIVND (reference sequence). V was cut by 5 bases and J by 5 bases, with 7 bases left in between. There are 12 residues in the CDR3. This chain's CDR3 is CASSFRDQPQHF. DNA for the CDR3: TGTGCCAGTAGTTTCCGCGATCAGCCCCAGCATTTT.

This clonotype was seen a handful of times. V and J are TRBV20-1 and TRBJ1-1, with TRBD1 identical over 8 bases. CDR3 length equals 14 residues. J was trimmed by 6 bases and V by 3 bases; bases with no gene match: 9. CDR1 DFQATT and CDR2 SNEGSKA come from the germline V gene (reference sequence). The CDR3 protein is CSARGTGLSSEAFF. The CDR3 DNA follows: TGCAGTGCTAGGGGGACAGGATTGTCTTCTGAAGCTTTCTTT.

The CDR3 DNA reads TGTGCCAGCAGCCCCCTTGCGGGCCCCACAGATACGCAGTATTTT. Amino acid sequence: CASSPLAGPTDTQYF. V gene TRBV6-1 combines with J gene TRBJ2-3; tentative D call: TRBD2 (5 bases). Trimming pared 6 bases from V and 2 bases from J, leaving 15 bases between. The germline CDR1 and CDR2 sequences are MNHNS and SASEGT. The length of the CDR3 is 15 residues.

The gene calls are TRBV29-1 and TRBJ2-1, with TRBD2 matching over 7 bases. The V and J ends lost 6 bases and 1 base, in that order; junction bases with no gene match: 24. Germline CDR1 and CDR2: SQVTM and ANQGSEA. This CDR3 spans 20 amino acids. The CDR3 here is CSVEHSGTNFEWRSYNEQFF. The CDR3 DNA follows: TGCAGCGTCGAACATTCCGGGACTAATTTTGAATGGCGATCCTACAATGAGCAGTTCTTC.

This clonotype has a handful of counts. The V gene is TRBV12-3 or TRBV12-4, the J gene TRBJ2-1; D is possibly TRBD2 (5 bases). The CDR3 is made up of 14 amino acids. V was cut by 3 bases and J by 2 bases, with 8 bases left in between. CDR3 region: CASSFGLTYNEQFF. CDR3 bases: TGTGCCAGCAGTTTCGGACTTACCTACAATGAGCAGTTCTTC.

The table lists this clonotype with many counts. The chain has TRBV29-1 and TRBJ2-7, with 10 bases lining up with TRBD1. Germline V gene sequence: CDR1 SQVTM, CDR2 ANQGSEA. V was clipped by 7 bases and J by 3 bases; unmatched bases: 3. The CDR3 totals 12 residues. The CDR3 sequence is CSAGTGDYEQYF. The CDR3, as DNA: TGCAGCGCTGGGACAGGGGACTACGAGCAGTACTTC.

This clonotype was found a few times. The chain links TRBV19 to TRBJ2-1, with 7 positions matching TRBD2. V shed 5 bases and J 10 bases; nucleotides not matched to a gene: 11. CDR3 length: 14 residues. From germline, CDR1 is LNHDA and CDR2 SQIVND (reference sequence). The CDR3 reads CASSLASGVPEQFF. DNA for the CDR3: TGTGCCAGTAGTCTGGCTAGCGGAGTACCGGAGCAGTTCTTC.

The rearrangement links TRBV7-2 to TRBJ2-3, with D perhaps being TRBD1 or TRBD2 (5 bases each). Germline assignment: CDR1 SGHTA and CDR2 FQGNSA. V was pared by 5 bases and J by 1 base, with 10 bases between. The CDR3 length is 14 residues. The CDR3: CASSPGPGTDTQYF. The CDR3 region has the DNA TGTGCCAGCAGCCCGGGGCCGGGCACAGATACGCAGTATTTT.

The table lists this clonotype with many counts. J is TRBJ2-1 and V is TRBV11-2, with 9 bases that match TRBD1. The CDR3 is made up of 17 amino acids. The V gene end was trimmed by 4 bases and the J gene end by 5 bases; junction bases not matched to a gene: 12. From germline, CDR1 is SGHAT and CDR2 FQNNGV. The CDR3 protein is CASSSPPGTGWNNEQFF. In DNA form, the CDR3 reads TGTGCCAGCAGCTCCCCCCCCGGGACAGGGTGGAACAATGAGCAGTTCTTC.

This clonotype was counted a few times. This sequence joins TRBV12-3 or TRBV12-4 and TRBJ2-6; 7 nucleotides line up with TRBD1. V lost 6 bases and J lost 4; bases outside the gene matches: 15. The CDR3 runs 18 residues. CDR3 residues: CASSADRALLGGANVLTF. The CDR3 region has the DNA TGTGCCAGCAGCGCCGACAGGGCCCTCCTTGGAGGGGCCAACGTCCTGACTTTC.

This clonotype was found a few times. The chain recombines TRBV10-1 with TRBJ1-5; 12 bases are shared with TRBD1. V lost 0 bases, J lost 5 bases, and 5 bases stayed unmatched. Per the germline V gene, CDR1 is WNHNN and CDR2 is SYGVQD (reference sequence). The CDR3 spans 17 residues. The CDR3 protein is CASSESLGQGAYQPQHF. The CDR3 nucleotides are TGCGCCAGCAGTGAGTCTCTGGGACAGGGGGCTTATCAGCCCCAGCATTTT.

This clonotype came up a few times. This chain uses TRBV7-2 with TRBJ2-7; the match to TRBD2 covers 13 bases. J was trimmed by 10 bases and V by 0 bases; bases with no gene match: 6. Looked up from germline, CDR1 is SGHTA and CDR2 is FQGNSA. The CDR3 spans 15 residues. For the CDR3, the DNA is TGTGCCAGCAGCTTAGCCCCGGGACTAGCGGGATCTCAGTACTTC. Its translation: CASSLAPGLAGSQYF.

This clonotype was detected only a few times. The chain couples TRBV28 to TRBJ1-2, with D possibly matching TRBD1 (5 bases). CDR3 length: 15 amino acids. With 2 bases removed from V and 8 bases from J, the gap between germline ends came to 18 bases. The germline V gene has CDR1 MDHEN and CDR2 SYDVKM. CDR3 in amino acids: CASSLPLPGIDGYTF. In DNA, the CDR3 is TGTGCCAGCAGTTTACCCTTGCCAGGGATTGACGGCTACACCTTC.

The chain couples TRBV5-1 to TRBJ1-5; D uncertain. Germline lookup yields CDR1 SGHRS and CDR2 YFSETQ. The V end was cut by 0 bases, the J end by 7 bases, with 11 bases between. The CDR3 has 14 amino acids. CDR3 coding DNA: TGCGCCAGCAGCTTGGAGGGAAGGGAACAGCCCCAGCATTTT. Its translation is CASSLEGREQPQHF.

The genes are TRBV12-3 or TRBV12-4 and TRBJ2-3, with D perhaps matching TRBD2 (6 bases). The CDR3 extends over 15 amino acids. With 2 bases removed from V and 0 bases from J, the gap between germline ends came to 9 bases. CDR3 DNA sequence: TGTGCCAGCAGTTTACACGGGGGTAGCACAGATACGCAGTATTTT. It specifies CASSLHGGSTDTQYF.

In this sample, this clonotype turned up many times. The chain couples TRBV27 to TRBJ2-7, with TRBD1 identical over 7 bases. The CDR3 loop spans 15 amino acids. Germline V gives CDR1 MNHEY, CDR2 SMNVEV (reference sequence). V lost 4 bases, J lost 6 bases, and 12 bases stayed unmatched. In DNA form, the CDR3 reads TGTGCCAGCAGTTCCCCGTGGGGACAGTCTATCGAGCAGTACTTC. It specifies CASSSPWGQSIEQYF.

This chain uses TRBV3-1 with TRBJ2-2; D is possibly TRBD1 (6 bases). CDR1 and CDR2 from the germline V gene are LGHDT and YNNKEL (reference sequence). The CDR3 sequence is 16 residues long. V was trimmed by 6 bases and J by 4 bases, leaving 18 bases between them. CDR3 DNA sequence: TGTGCCAGCAGACCTTCGCCCCAGGGGCGCACCGGGGAGCTGTTTTTT. Translated, it gives CASRPSPQGRTGELFF.

The CDR3 sequence is CASGRTGTDTQYF. The CDR3 DNA reads as TGTGCCAGCGGCCGGACAGGGACAGATACGCAGTATTTT. This chain links TRBV7-8 with TRBJ2-3, with 8 bases that match TRBD1. After removal of 8 bases from V and 3 bases from J, the junction contained 4 bases not matched to a gene. CDR1 is SGHVS and CDR2 is FQNEAQ in the germline V gene. This CDR3 is 13 amino acids long. Looking up the rest from reference TRBV7-8 and TRBJ2-3 gives the full variable domain: GAGVSQSPRYKVAKRGQDVALRCDPISGHVSLFWYQQALGQGPEFLTYFQNEAQLDKSGLPSDRFFAERPEGSVSTLKIQRTQQEDSAVYLCASGRTGTDTQYFGPGTRLTVL.

This clonotype was seen only a few times. This chain links TRBV6-1 with TRBJ2-6; D not certain. This CDR3 comprises 13 residues. Germline CDR1 reads MNHNS; CDR2 reads SASEGT. The V gene lost 5 bases and the J gene lost 2 bases, with 4 bases spanning the gap. The CDR3 DNA reads TGTGCCAGCAGTAGTCCTGGGGCCAACGTCCTGACTTTC. Residues: CASSSPGANVLTF.

This chain joins TRBV4-3 and TRBJ2-3; D is undetermined. The germline V gene has CDR1 LGHNA and CDR2 YSLEER. V was pared by 3 bases and J by 6 bases, with 10 bases between. This CDR3 region has 13 residues. The CDR3 DNA reads TGCGCCAGCAGCCAGACTCCTTTGGATACGCAGTATTTT. Translation gives CASSQTPLDTQYF.

This clonotype was counted a few times. This chain links TRBV19 with TRBJ2-2; possible D gene TRBD1, 5 bases. The CDR3 is 16 amino acids. Trimming took 5 bases from V and 6 from J, leaving 19 bases between them. The germline V gene has CDR1 LNHDA and CDR2 SQIVND (reference sequence). CDR3 in DNA: TGTGCCAGTAGTCGTGAACGACAGAGAGGTTCCGGGGAGCTGTTTTTT. Encoded protein: CASSRERQRGSGELFF.

This sequence joins TRBV20-1 and TRBJ2-7, with TRBD2 matching over 9 bases. CDR3 length equals 16 residues. V was pared by 6 bases and J by 0 bases, with 12 bases of the junction left unmatched. Germline V CDR1 and CDR2: DFQATT, SNEGSKA (reference sequence). In DNA, the CDR3 is TGCAGTGCAACCGGGACTAGCCACCCCAGCTCCTACGAGCAGTACTTC. This codes for CSATGTSHPSSYEQYF.

This clonotype was seen ten or more times. The rearrangement joins TRBV6-5 to TRBJ2-5, with D possibly matching TRBD2 (5 bases). V dropped 0 bases and J dropped 4 bases, with 6 bases sitting between them. Looked up from germline, CDR1 is MNHEY and CDR2 is SVGAGI. This CDR3 spans 13 amino acids. The CDR3: CASSYSGRETQYF. CDR3 nucleotide sequence: TGTGCCAGCAGTTACTCGGGGAGAGAGACCCAGTACTTC.